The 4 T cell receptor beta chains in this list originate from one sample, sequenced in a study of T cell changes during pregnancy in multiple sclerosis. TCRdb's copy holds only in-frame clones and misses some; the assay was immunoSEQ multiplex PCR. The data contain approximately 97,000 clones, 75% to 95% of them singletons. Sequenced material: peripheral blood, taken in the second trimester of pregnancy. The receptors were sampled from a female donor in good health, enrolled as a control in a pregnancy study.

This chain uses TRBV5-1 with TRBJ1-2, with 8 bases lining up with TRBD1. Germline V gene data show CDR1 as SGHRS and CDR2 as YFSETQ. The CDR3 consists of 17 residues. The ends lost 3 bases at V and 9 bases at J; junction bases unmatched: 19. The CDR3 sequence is CASSSDPFRGRSGSYTF. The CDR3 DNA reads TGCGCCAGCAGCTCGGATCCGTTCAGGGGGCGAAGCGGGAGCTACACCTTC. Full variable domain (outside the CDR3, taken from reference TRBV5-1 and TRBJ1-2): KAGVTQTPRYLIKTRGQQVTLSCSPISGHRSVSWYQQTPGQGLQFLFEYFSETQRNKGNFPGRFSGRQFSNSRSEMNVSTLELGDSALYLCASSSDPFRGRSGSYTFGSGTRLTVV.

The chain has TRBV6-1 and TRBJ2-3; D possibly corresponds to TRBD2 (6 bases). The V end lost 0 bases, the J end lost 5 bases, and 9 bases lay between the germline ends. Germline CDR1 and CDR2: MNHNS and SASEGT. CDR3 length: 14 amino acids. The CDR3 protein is CASSEAFGGDTQYF. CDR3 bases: TGTGCCAGCAGTGAAGCGTTCGGGGGAGATACGCAGTATTTT.

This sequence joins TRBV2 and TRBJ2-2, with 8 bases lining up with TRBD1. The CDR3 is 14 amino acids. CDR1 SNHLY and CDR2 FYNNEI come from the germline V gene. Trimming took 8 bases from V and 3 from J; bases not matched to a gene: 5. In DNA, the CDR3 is TGTGCCAGCTCTGACAGGGGTTACACCGGGGAGCTGTTTTTT. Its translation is CASSDRGYTGELFF.

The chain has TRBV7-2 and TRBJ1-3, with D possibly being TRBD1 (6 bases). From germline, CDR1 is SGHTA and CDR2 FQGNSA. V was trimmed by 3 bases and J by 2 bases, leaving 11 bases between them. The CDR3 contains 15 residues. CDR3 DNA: TGTGCCAGCAGCTTGGGGACAATACCTGGAAACACCATATATTTT. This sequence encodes CASSLGTIPGNTIYF.